These T cell receptor beta chains were read from a single sample in a study of OX40 agonist ivuxolimab in advanced cancers. TCRdb's table, derived via immunoSEQ multiplex PCR, lists solely in-frame clones and lacks some. The sample includes approximately 82,000 clones, approximately 95% of them seen just once. Material: CD4+ or CD8+ T cells sorted from blood, obtained in a trial of the OX40 agonist ivuxolimab. All receptors come from an adult with an advanced solid tumor such as melanoma, head and neck, liver or kidney cancer. CDR3s include the opening cysteine and the closing phenylalanine or tryptophan. The D gene is left open where the match is weak. The size field is filled for only some rows; it gives once, few, many or a size class.

d_call	v_call	j_call	clone_size	cdr3_aa	cdr3_nt
NA	TRBV2	TRBJ2-1	NA	CAGGVPQAGESSYNEQFF	TGTGCCGGAGGGGTTCCGCAGGCCGGGGAGAGCTCCTACAATGAGCAGTTCTTC
TRBD1	TRBV9	TRBJ1-2	NA	CASSESGQGEANYGYTF	TGTGCCAGCAGCGAGAGTGGACAGGGCGAAGCTAACTATGGCTACACCTTC
TRBD1	TRBV28	TRBJ1-4	NA	CASSLPDRGWNEKLFF	TGTGCCAGCAGCCTTCCGGACAGGGGTTGGAATGAAAAACTGTTTTTT
TRBD1	TRBV25-1	TRBJ1-2	NA	CASSVGTGDGYTF	TGTGCCAGCAGTGTGGGGACAGGGGATGGCTACACCTTC
NA	TRBV2	TRBJ2-1	NA	CASVGQIYNEQFF	TGTGCCAGCGTTGGGCAGATTTACAATGAGCAGTTCTTC
NA	TRBV9	TRBJ1-5	NA	CASSPEGGPNQPQHF	TGTGCCAGCAGCCCGGAGGGAGGTCCCAATCAGCCCCAGCATTTT
NA	TRBV28	TRBJ1-5	NA	CASSARGNQPQHF	TGTGCCAGCAGTGCCCGGGGTAATCAGCCCCAGCATTTT
NA	TRBV20-1	TRBJ2-1	once	CSASGVEEQFF	TGCAGTGCTAGCGGGGTAGAGGAGCAGTTCTTC
NA	TRBV7-2	TRBJ2-7	NA	CASSLLGPGAYEQYF	TGTGCCAGCAGCTTGCTGGGGCCAGGGGCCTACGAGCAGTACTTC
NA	TRBV27	TRBJ2-1	NA	CASTFGGYNEQFF	TGTGCCAGCACCTTCGGAGGGTACAATGAGCAGTTCTTC
NA	TRBV27	TRBJ1-1	NA	CASSLWTGLNTEAFF	TGTGCCAGCAGTCTCTGGACGGGTTTGAACACTGAAGCTTTCTTT
NA	TRBV5-4	TRBJ2-7	NA	CASSLIYEQYF	TGTGCCAGCAGCTTGATCTACGAGCAGTACTTC
TRBD1	TRBV4-3	TRBJ2-7	NA	CASSQGQGPSYEQYF	TGCGCCAGCAGCCAAGGACAGGGTCCCTCCTACGAGCAGTACTTC
TRBD2	TRBV6-6	TRBJ2-7	few	CASSFDSGGNYEQYF	TGTGCCAGCAGTTTCGATAGCGGGGGAAACTACGAGCAGTACTTC
NA	TRBV5-6	TRBJ2-1	once	CASSLDLPYDEQFF	TGTGCCAGCAGCTTGGACCTCCCTTACGATGAGCAGTTCTTC
TRBD1	TRBV7-9	TRBJ2-7	NA	CASSLAPGTGGHEQYF	TGTGCCAGCAGCTTAGCCCCGGGGACAGGGGGCCACGAGCAGTACTTC
TRBD2	TRBV14	TRBJ2-7	once	CASSPRGSAYEQYF	TGTGCCAGCAGCCCGCGGGGGAGCGCCTACGAGCAGTACTTC
NA	TRBV28	TRBJ1-1	NA	CASTHGGMNTEAFF	TGTGCCAGCACCCACGGGGGGATGAACACTGAAGCTTTCTTT
TRBD1	TRBV11-2	TRBJ1-6	NA	CASSLDDPRTGYNSPLHF	TGTGCCAGCAGCTTAGACGACCCCCGGACAGGATATAATTCACCCCTCCACTTT
NA	TRBV7-6	TRBJ2-3	NA	CASRDTTGPSTDTQYF	TGTGCCAGCAGGGACACTACAGGGCCGAGCACAGATACGCAGTATTTT
NA	TRBV7-8	TRBJ2-1	NA	CASSSQGAGNEQFF	TGTGCCAGCAGCTCCCAGGGCGCTGGGAATGAGCAGTTCTTC
NA	TRBV10-3	TRBJ2-7	NA	CAIRDHSGPVYEQYF	TGTGCCATCAGGGACCACTCGGGACCCGTCTACGAGCAGTACTTC
TRBD1	TRBV9	TRBJ2-7	NA	CASSVGGTGLMDEQYF	TGTGCCAGCAGCGTAGGGGGGACAGGGCTGATGGACGAGCAGTACTTC
NA	TRBV6-1	TRBJ1-1	NA	CASSEIALDTEAFF	TGTGCCAGCAGTGAGATAGCGCTTGACACTGAAGCTTTCTTT
NA	TRBV11-2	TRBJ2-2	NA	CASSLVRVGSTGELFF	TGTGCCAGCAGCTTAGTCAGGGTGGGGAGTACCGGGGAGCTGTTTTTT
NA	TRBV6-5	TRBJ2-7	NA	CASSSLSPYEQYF	TGTGCCAGCAGTTCCCTCTCCCCCTACGAGCAGTACTTC
NA	TRBV1	TRBJ2-1	NA	CTSNTLGSGVNEQFF	TGCACCAGCAACACCCTCGGGTCTGGGGTCAATGAGCAGTTCTTC
NA	TRBV11-2	TRBJ1-2	NA	CASSLEQGNYGYTF	TGTGCCAGCAGCTTAGAACAGGGTAACTATGGCTACACCTTC
NA	TRBV6-6	TRBJ2-1	NA	CASSYSAQVGYNEQFF	TGTGCCAGCAGTTACTCGGCACAGGTAGGCTACAATGAGCAGTTCTTC
NA	TRBV27	TRBJ2-1	NA	CASSPVSLTGGYNEQFF	TGTGCCAGCAGTCCTGTGTCCCTTACAGGCGGCTACAATGAGCAGTTCTTC
TRBD1	TRBV6-6	TRBJ1-1	few	CASSYSGTGENTEAFF	TGTGCCAGCAGTTACTCAGGGACAGGGGAGAACACTGAAGCTTTCTTT
NA	TRBV19	TRBJ2-7	NA	CASSVSGEQYF	TGTGCCAGTAGTGTATCTGGCGAGCAGTACTTC
NA	TRBV7-3	TRBJ2-7	NA	CASSLWGTESYEQYF	TGTGCCAGCAGCTTATGGGGGACGGAGTCCTACGAGCAGTACTTC
TRBD1	TRBV4-1	TRBJ1-4	NA	CASRGQENEKLFF	TGCGCCAGCAGAGGACAGGAAAATGAAAAACTGTTTTTT
NA	TRBV7-9	TRBJ1-3	NA	CASSLGGTSGNTIYF	TGTGCCAGCAGCTTAGGGGGGACCTCTGGAAACACCATATATTTT
NA	TRBV5-6	TRBJ1-1	NA	CASSLVGEAFF	TGTGCCAGCAGCTTAGTTGGGGAAGCTTTCTTT
TRBD2	TRBV7-9	TRBJ2-7	NA	CASSSPGGGSPGGYEQYF	TGTGCCAGCAGCTCACCTGGGGGAGGGTCCCCCGGAGGTTACGAGCAGTACTTC
NA	TRBV4-2	TRBJ1-2	NA	CASSQALGRGAGPGYTF	TGTGCCAGCAGCCAAGCGCTCGGGAGGGGCGCTGGGCCTGGCTACACCTTC
TRBD1	TRBV7-8	TRBJ1-1	NA	CASSPRGTGGDTEAFF	TGTGCCAGCAGCCCCCGGGGGACAGGGGGGGACACTGAAGCTTTCTTT
NA	TRBV28	TRBJ1-5	NA	CASSFRGTGPQHF	TGTGCCAGCAGTTTTAGGGGAACGGGGCCCCAGCATTTT
TRBD2	TRBV19	TRBJ2-1	NA	CASNTGGPFNEQFF	TGTGCCAGTAATACGGGGGGGCCTTTCAATGAGCAGTTCTTC
NA	TRBV28	TRBJ1-5	NA	CASTSGLRLGQPQHF	TGTGCCAGCACCTCAGGGCTACGGCTCGGGCAGCCCCAGCATTTT
NA	TRBV9	TRBJ2-3	NA	CASSPKGGGRTTDTQYF	TGTGCCAGCAGCCCCAAGGGGGGGGGCAGGACCACAGATACGCAGTATTTT
NA	TRBV10-3	TRBJ2-2	NA	CAISEPLRGRSFINTGELFF	TGTGCCATCAGTGAACCACTCCGCGGTCGCTCGTTTATCAACACCGGGGAGCTGTTTTTT
TRBD2	TRBV4-2	TRBJ2-1	NA	CASSQDETSGPGWGLNEQFF	TGTGCCAGCAGCCAAGATGAGACTAGCGGGCCCGGATGGGGGCTCAATGAGCAGTTCTTC
NA	TRBV6-1	TRBJ1-4	once	CASIWAGGSEKLFF	TGTGCCAGCATTTGGGCGGGGGGGAGTGAAAAACTGTTTTTT
NA	TRBV18	TRBJ1-4	NA	CASSPPSVGQKLFF	TGTGCCAGCTCACCACCAAGCGTAGGTCAAAAACTGTTTTTT
TRBD1	TRBV5-1	TRBJ2-7	NA	CASSLDGNRGAYEQYF	TGCGCCAGCAGCTTGGACGGAAACAGGGGGGCCTACGAGCAGTACTTC
TRBD1	TRBV9	TRBJ2-1	NA	CASSPTFVTGGGWNEQFF	TGTGCCAGCAGCCCAACCTTTGTCACAGGGGGCGGGTGGAATGAGCAGTTCTTC